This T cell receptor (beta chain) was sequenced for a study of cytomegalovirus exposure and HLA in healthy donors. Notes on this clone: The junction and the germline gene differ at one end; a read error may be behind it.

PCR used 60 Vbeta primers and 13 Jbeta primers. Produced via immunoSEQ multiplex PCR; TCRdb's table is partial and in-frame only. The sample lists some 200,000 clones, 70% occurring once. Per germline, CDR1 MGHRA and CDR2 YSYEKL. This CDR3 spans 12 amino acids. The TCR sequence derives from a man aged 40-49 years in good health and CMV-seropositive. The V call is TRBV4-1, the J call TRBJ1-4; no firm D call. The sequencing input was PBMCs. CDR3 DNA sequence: TGCGCCAGCAGCCAAGTATTAGAAAGACTGTTTTTT. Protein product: CASSQVLERLFF.